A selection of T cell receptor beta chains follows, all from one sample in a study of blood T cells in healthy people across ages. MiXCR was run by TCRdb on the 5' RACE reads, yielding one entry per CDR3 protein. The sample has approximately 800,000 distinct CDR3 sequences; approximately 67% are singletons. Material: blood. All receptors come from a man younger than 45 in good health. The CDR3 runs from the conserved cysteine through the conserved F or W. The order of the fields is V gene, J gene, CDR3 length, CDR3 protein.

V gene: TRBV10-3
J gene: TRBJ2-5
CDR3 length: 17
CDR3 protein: CAISEIGQGAIQETQYF

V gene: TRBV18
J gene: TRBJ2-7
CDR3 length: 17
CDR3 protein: CASSPQLPDGGNYEQYF

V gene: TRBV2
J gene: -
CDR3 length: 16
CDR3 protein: CASKSNRGSSYNEQYF

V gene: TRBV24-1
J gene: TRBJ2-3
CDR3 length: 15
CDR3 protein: CATSDSRLEADTQYF

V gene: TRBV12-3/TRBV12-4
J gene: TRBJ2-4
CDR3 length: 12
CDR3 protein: CASSLAIYIQYF

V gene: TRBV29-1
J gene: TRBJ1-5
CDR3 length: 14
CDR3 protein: CSVAVTSGPQPQHF

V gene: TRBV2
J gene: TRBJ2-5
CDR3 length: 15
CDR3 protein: CASSPRTRGGETQYF

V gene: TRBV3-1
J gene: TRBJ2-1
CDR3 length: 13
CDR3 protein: CASSQDNDGEQFF

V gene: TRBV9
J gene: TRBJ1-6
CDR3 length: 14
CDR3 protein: CASSPNWGNSPLHF

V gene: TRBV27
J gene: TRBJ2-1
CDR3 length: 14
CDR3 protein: CASRTGGGANEQFF

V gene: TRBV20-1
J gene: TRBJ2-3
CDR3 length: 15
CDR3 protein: CSATSGGTSTDTQYF

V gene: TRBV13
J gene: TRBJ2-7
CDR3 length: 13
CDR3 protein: CASTKQGNDEQYF

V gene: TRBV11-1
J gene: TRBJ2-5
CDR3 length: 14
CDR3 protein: CASSLDQYQETQYF

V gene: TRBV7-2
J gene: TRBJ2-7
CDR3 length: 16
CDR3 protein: CASSLEWAVSSYEQYF

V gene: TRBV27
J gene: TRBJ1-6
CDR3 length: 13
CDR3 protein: CASSFTRDSPLHF

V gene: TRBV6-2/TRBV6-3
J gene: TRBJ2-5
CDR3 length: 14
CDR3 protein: CASSPYGTGETQYF

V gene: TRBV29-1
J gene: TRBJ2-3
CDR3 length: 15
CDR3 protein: CSAPRAGGSTDTQYF

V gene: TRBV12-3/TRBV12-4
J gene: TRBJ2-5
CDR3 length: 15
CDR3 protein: CASSLAGRKQETQYF

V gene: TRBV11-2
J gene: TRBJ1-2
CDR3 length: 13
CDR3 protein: CASSFFSGYGYTF

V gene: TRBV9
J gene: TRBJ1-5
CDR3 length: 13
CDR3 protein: CASSRDGPYPQHF

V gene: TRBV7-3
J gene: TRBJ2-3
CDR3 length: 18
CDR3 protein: CASSLDSPGGAGTDTQYF

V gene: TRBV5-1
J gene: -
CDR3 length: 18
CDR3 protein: CASSLDLAGTGGQETQYF

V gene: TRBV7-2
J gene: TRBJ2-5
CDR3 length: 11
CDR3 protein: CASSWGETQYF

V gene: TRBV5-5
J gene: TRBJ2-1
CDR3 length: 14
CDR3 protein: CASSWTSRSNEQFF

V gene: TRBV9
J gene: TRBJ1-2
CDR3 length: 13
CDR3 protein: CASSVESNYGYTF

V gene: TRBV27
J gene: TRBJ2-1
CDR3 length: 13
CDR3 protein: CASSFGKYNEQFF

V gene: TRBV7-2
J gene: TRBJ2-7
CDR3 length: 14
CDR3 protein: CASSLGLAADEQYF

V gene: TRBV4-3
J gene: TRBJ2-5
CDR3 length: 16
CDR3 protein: CASSQHNWGRGETQYF

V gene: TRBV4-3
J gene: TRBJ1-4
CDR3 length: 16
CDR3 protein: CASSQGGPSMSEKLFF

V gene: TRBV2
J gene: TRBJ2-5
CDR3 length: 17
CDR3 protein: CASSEDRVLAGEETQYF

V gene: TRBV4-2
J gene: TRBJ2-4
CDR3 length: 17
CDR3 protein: CASSQDAVPYGENIQYF

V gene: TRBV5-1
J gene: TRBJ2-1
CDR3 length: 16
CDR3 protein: CASSFGLAGGYNEQFF

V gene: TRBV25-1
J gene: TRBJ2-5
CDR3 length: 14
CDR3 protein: CASSWGLAGETQYF

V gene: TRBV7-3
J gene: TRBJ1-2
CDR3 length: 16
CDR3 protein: CASSLPGQGANYGYTF

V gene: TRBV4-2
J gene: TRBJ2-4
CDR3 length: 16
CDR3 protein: CASSQVAVETKNIQYF

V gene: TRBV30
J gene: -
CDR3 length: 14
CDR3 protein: CAWRGGPSFYEQYF

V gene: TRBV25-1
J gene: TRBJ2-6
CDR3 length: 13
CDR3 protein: CASSGPGANVLTF

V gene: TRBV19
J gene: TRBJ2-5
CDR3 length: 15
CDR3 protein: CASSIADVAYNEQYF

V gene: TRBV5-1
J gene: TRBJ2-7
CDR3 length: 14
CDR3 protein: CASSPTLPNYEQYF

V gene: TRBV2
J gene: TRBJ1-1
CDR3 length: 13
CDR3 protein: CASRQGMNTGAFF

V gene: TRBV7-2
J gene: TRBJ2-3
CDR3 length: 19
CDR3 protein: CASSLLGLAGATSTDTQYF

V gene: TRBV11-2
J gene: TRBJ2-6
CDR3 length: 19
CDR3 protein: CASSLGTYRSHSGANVLTF

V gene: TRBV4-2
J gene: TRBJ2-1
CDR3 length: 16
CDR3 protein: CASSPTTGLGNREQFF

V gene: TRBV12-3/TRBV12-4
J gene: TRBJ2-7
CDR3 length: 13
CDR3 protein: CASSLRQGYEQYF

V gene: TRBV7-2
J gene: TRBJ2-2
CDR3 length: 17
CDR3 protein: CASSMTSGGWRTGELFF

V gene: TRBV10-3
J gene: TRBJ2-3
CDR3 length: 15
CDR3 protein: CAISELQGPGDTQYF

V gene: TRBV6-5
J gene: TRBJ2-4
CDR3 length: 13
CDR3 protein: CASSYSPLREQYF

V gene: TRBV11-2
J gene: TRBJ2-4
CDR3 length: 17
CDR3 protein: CASSFTGTALAKNIQYF

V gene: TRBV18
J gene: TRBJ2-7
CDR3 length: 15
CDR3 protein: CASSPRQANSYEQYF

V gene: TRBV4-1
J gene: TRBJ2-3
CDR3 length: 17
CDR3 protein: CASSQEGQGLSTDTQYF

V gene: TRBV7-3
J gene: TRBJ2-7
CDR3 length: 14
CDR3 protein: CASSLSAATYEQYF